The sequence of this TCR beta chain was determined in a study of cytomegalovirus exposure and HLA in healthy donors. Nominal health characterized the donors when sampled, though unrecorded immune exposures were likely. Study observations and caveats: A likely sequencing artifact accounted for one observed cluster of highly shared sequence variants. Across donors, most TCRs were seen rarely, yet some public ones were widespread. The study put some 150 TCR beta chains on its list as cytomegalovirus-associated.

The table lists this clone with a count of one. Its antigen is unknown. V lost 10 bases, J lost 8 bases, and 18 bases lay in between. This CDR3 has 13 amino acids. Germline CDR1 is SNHLY and CDR2 is FYNNEI. With 60 Vbeta and 13 Jbeta primers, the PCR was carried out. Data came from immunoSEQ multiplex PCR; TCRdb stores just in-frame clones and leaves some out. The table has about 160,000 clones, around 80% seen once; the top ten hold around 6.5%. Sample: PBMCs. The TCR originated in a male donor in good health and CMV-seropositive. The chain joins TRBV2 to TRBJ2-1, with a weak D call TRBD1 (6 bases). The CDR3 loop is CATRRAGAYEQFF. The CDR3 coding sequence is TGTGCCACCCGACGGGCAGGGGCGTATGAGCAGTTCTTC.